This TCR beta chain originates from a study of T-cell memory formation after mild COVID-19 (dated by TCRdb to the early 2020s). In terms of the full investigation: TCR sequence clusters from the two donors were largely donor specific. Longitudinal TCRalpha and TCRbeta repertoire sequencing tracked T-cell clones expanding and contracting after mild COVID-19 in a couple of donors. The cohort was made up of two young adult volunteers, one female and one male, who were previously healthy. What the work shows at the level of the full study, not this receptor alone: Clones that contracted from day 15 to 85 showed balanced CD4/CD8 phenotypes, whereas a second wave of clones that expanded from day 15 to 37 leaned towards CD4+. Contracting CD4+ clones were found mainly in CM and EM memory subsets, while CD8+ clones were enriched in EMRA. The study covered only a couple of mild cases, and larger cohorts including severe cases with pre-infection samples were considered necessary. The detection of some responding clones in pre-infection memory suggests that pre-existing cross-reactive memory T cells joined the SARS-CoV-2 response. SARS-CoV-2 specificity was not confirmed for the second-wave clones peaking on day 37.

As to this clonotype: The antigen it binds to is not known. No much larger clonotype is one base removed from it; base qualities were not supplied.

Ficoll-Paque density gradient centrifugation was used to isolate PBMCs. TCRdb records Illumina NovaSeq 6000 as the sequencer. TCRalpha and TCRbeta cDNA libraries were built by 5'RACE with constant-segment primers, adding sample barcodes and unique molecular identifiers. RNA was extracted from every sample with Trizol reagent. Amplification of the libraries took two PCR steps, and the second step added a second sample barcode plus Illumina TruSeq adapters. The libraries were sequenced on an Illumina NovaSeq using 2 x 150 bp paired-end reads. In the paper's pipeline: Demultiplexing of reads and collapsing into UMI-guided consensus sequences were performed with migec v1.2.7. Using mixcr v2.1.11, the UMI consensuses were aligned to TRA and TRB V and J templates and assembled into clonotypes. A clonotype was counted as expanded or contracted only when both edgeR and NoisET called the clonotype significant, with the noise models trained on biological replicates. For edgeR calls, a false discovery rate-adjusted p below 0.01 and a log2 fold-change threshold of 1 were applied. PCA with hierarchical clustering of max-normalized trajectories of the 1000 most abundant clonotypes was used as exploratory dynamics analysis. Separately sequenced CD4+ and CD8+ repertoires were used to assign a CD4 or CD8 phenotype to each responding clone. The public reads were reprocessed in TCRdb via fastp at Q25 and MiXCR, keeping in-frame beta chains. One record per CDR3 amino acid sequence lists the most common genes and DNA. V and J calls and clone size were set by TCRdb, not the authors. The sample profile shows some 120,000 distinct CDR3 sequences; around 6.3% of them were found once. Of the sample, approximately 2.1% is held by the ten largest clones.

CDR3 length: 13 amino acids, cysteine to phenylalanine. Only CDR3 DNA is held: 39 bases, read in frame from base 1. Looking up the germline V gene (reference sequence) yields CDR1 DFQATT and CDR2 SNEGSKA. The V and J ends are trimmed by 5 bases and 6 bases, leaving 13 bases between them. This sequence was found in an adult woman who had mild COVID-19 (a few samples of this study predate the infection). The sample titles of this study are shuffled in the database, so cell type and time point are left out; the donor was told from shared clones. The chain was built from TRBV20-1 and TRBJ2-2; perhaps TRBD2 is the D gene, with 5 bases matching. The sample was PBMCs or a T cell subset sorted from them (not recorded which). The base sequence is TGCAGTGCTCCACACCGGGGTCCCGGGGAGCTGTTTTTT. It translates to CSAPHRGPGELFF.